This T cell receptor beta chain appears in the sequencing data of a study of shared clonotypes between healthy human individuals. General observations from the study: Generally, estimated richness proved larger in naive subsets than it did in memory subsets. Exclusively blood specimens were collected; tissue repertoires likely differ.

As regards this clone: Its cognate antigen is unknown.

V was shortened by 6 bases and J by 1 base, with 9 bases between the two germline ends. The CDR3 spans 13 residues. Germline CDR1 is KGHSH and CDR2 is LQKENI. Clones were read by immunoSEQ multiplex PCR, and TCRdb kept only the in-frame ones, dropping some. Of approximately 740,000 clones in the sample, 80% to 95% were seen once. Terminally differentiated effector memory CD45RA+ cells were excluded from the naive CD8 cells, which were CD45RO-negative and positively selected for CCR7. V is TRBV18 and J is TRBJ1-1; D call uncertain. This sequence was found in a young man in good health. Source material: naive CD8+ T cells sorted from blood. As DNA, the CDR3 is TGTGCCAGCTCCCGGGATGGGAACACTGAAGCTTTCTTT. Encoded protein: CASSRDGNTEAFF.